This TCR beta chain was observed in a study of blood T cell repertoires in COVID-19. Produced via immunoSEQ multiplex PCR; TCRdb's table is partial and in-frame only. The repertoire has 81,000 or so clones, 92% of them found once; the top ten carry roughly 6.6%. Germline loops: CDR1 SGHTA, CDR2 FQGNSA. Unmatched junction bases numbered 2, after V lost 1 base and J lost 3 bases. The CDR3 runs to 15 residues. J is TRBJ2-3 and V is TRBV7-2; 9 positions agree with TRBD2. This sequence was found in a woman aged 60-75 years with active COVID-19. Sequenced sample: peripheral blood. The CDR3 DNA reads as TGTGCCAGCAGCTTAGTGAGCGGGGGGACAGATACGCAGTATTTT. This gives the protein CASSLVSGGTDTQYF.